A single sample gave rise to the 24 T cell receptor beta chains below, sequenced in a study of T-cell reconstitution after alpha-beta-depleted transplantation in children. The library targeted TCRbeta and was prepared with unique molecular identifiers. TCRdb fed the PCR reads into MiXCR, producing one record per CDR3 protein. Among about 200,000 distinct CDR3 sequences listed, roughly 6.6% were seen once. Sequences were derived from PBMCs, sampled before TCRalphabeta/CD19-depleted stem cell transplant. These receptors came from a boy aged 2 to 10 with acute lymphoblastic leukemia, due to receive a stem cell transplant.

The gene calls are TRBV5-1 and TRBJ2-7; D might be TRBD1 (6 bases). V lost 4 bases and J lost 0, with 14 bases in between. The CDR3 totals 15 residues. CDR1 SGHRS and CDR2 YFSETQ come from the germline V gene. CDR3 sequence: CASSLEWTASYEQYF. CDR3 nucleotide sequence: TGCGCCAGCAGCCTTGAATGGACAGCCTCCTACGAGCAGTACTTC.

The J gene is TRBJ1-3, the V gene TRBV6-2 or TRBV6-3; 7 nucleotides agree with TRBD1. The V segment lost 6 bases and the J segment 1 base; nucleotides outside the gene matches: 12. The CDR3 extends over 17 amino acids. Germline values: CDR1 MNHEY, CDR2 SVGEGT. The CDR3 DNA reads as TGTGCCAGCAGCCCTGGGACAGCGAGGGCATCTGGAAACACCATATATTTT. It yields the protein CASSPGTARASGNTIYF.

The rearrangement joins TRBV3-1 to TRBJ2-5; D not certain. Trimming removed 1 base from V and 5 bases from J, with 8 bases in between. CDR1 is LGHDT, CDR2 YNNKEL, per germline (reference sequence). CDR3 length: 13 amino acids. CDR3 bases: TGTGCCAGCAGCCAAGGGACCAAGGAGACCCAGTACTTC. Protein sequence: CASSQGTKETQYF.

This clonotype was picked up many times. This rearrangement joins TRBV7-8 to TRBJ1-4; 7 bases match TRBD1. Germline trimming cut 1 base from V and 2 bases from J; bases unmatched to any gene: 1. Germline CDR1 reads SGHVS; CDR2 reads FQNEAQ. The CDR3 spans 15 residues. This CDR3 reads CASSLGDSTNEKLFF. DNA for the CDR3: TGTGCCAGCAGCTTAGGGGACAGCACTAATGAAAAACTGTTTTTT.

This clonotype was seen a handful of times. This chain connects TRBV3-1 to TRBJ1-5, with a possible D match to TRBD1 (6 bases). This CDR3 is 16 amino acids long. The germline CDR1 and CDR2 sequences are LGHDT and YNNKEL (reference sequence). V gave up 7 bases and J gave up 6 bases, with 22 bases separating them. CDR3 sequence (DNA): TGTGCCAGCATCAATCGAAATGGGGGGCGGGCTCAGCCCCAGCATTTT. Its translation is CASINRNGGRAQPQHF.

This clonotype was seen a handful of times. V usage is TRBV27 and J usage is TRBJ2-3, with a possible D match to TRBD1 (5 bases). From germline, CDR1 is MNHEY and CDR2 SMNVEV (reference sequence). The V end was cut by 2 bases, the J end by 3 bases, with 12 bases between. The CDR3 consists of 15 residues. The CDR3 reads CASSLIAGWTDTQYF. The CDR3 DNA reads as TGTGCCAGCAGTTTAATAGCAGGGTGGACAGATACGCAGTATTTT.

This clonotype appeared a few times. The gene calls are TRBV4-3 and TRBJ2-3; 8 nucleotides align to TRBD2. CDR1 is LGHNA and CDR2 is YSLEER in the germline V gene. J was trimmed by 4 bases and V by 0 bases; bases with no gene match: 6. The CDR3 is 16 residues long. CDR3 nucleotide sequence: TGCGCCAGCAGCCAAGATAAGCGGGGGTTCGCAGATACGCAGTATTTT. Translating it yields CASSQDKRGFADTQYF.

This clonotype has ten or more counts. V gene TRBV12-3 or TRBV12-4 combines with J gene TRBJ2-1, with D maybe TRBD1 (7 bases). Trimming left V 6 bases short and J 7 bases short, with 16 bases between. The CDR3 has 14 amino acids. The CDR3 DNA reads TGTGCCAGCAGCTACCAACCAGGGGGGAATGAGCAGTTCTTC. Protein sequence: CASSYQPGGNEQFF.

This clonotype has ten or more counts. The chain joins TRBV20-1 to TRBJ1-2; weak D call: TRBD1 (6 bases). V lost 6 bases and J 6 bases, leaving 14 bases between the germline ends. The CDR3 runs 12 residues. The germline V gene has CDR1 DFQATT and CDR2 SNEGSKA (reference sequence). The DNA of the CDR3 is TGCAGTGCGCCTCAGGGGCCGGATGGCTACACCTTC. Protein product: CSAPQGPDGYTF.

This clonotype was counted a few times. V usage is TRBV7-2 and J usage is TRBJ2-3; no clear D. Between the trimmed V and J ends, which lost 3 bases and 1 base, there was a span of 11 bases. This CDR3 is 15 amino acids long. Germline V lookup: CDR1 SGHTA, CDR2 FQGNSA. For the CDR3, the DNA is TGTGCCAGCAGCTTCCCTGGGTTTGGCACAGATACGCAGTATTTT. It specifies CASSFPGFGTDTQYF.

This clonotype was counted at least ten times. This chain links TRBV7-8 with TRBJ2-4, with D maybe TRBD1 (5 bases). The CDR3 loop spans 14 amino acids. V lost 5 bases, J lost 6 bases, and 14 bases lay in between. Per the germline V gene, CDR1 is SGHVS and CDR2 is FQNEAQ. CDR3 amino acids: CASSPYQGRNIQYF. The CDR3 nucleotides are TGTGCCAGCAGCCCCTACCAGGGAAGAAACATTCAGTACTTC.

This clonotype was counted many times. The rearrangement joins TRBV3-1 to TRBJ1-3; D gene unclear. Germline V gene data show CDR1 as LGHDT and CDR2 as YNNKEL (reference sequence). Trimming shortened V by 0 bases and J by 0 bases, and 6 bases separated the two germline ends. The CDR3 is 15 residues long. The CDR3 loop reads CASSQELSSGNTIYF. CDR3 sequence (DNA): TGTGCCAGCAGCCAAGAATTGAGCTCTGGAAACACCATATATTTT.

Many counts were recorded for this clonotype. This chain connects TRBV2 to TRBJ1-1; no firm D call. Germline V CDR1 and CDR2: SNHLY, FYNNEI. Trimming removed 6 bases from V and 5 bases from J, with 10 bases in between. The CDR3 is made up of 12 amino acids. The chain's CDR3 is CASSGAQTEAFF. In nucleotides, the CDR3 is TGTGCCAGCAGCGGAGCCCAAACTGAAGCTTTCTTT.

CDR3: CASSLETRIGELFF. The CDR3 DNA sequence: TGTGCCAGCAGCTTAGAGACTCGCATCGGGGAGCTGTTTTTT. This sequence joins TRBV7-9 and TRBJ2-2; D remains ambiguous. CDR3 length equals 14 residues. The V and J ends lost 1 base and 7 bases respectively, with 10 bases between them. Germline V gives CDR1 SEHNR, CDR2 FQNEAQ (reference sequence).

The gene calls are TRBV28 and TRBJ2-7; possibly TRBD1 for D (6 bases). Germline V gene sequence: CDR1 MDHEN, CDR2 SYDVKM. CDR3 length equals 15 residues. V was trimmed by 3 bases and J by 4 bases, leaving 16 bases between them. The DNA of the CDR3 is TGTGCCAGCAGTTTTACAGGGTGGGGTAATTACGAGCAGTACTTC. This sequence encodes CASSFTGWGNYEQYF.

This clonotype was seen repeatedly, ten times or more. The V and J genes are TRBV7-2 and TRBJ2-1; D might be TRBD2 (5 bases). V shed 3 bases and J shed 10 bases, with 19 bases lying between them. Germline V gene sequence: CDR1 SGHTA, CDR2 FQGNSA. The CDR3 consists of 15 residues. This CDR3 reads CASSFLTSLASEQFF. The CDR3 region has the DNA TGTGCCAGCAGCTTCCTAACCTCCCTAGCCTCAGAGCAGTTCTTC.

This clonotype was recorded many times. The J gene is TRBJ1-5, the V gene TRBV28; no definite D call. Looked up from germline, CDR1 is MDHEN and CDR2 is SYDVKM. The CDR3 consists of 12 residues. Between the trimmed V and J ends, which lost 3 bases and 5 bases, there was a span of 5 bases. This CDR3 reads CASSLMHQPQHF. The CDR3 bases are TGTGCCAGCAGTTTGATGCATCAGCCCCAGCATTTT.

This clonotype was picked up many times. CDR3 in DNA: TGTGCCAGCAGCCTGGGGACTAGCGGGCCTAGGGAGCAGTACTTC. It encodes CASSLGTSGPREQYF. This sequence joins TRBV5-4 and TRBJ2-7; 12 bases are a match to TRBD2. The V gene's germline CDR1 is SGHNT and CDR2 YYREEE (reference sequence). The CDR3 consists of 15 residues. V was pared by 4 bases and J by 7 bases, with 9 bases of the junction left unmatched. The full variable domain, completed using reference TRBV5-4 and TRBJ2-7, is ETGVTQSPTHLIKTRGQQVTLRCSSQSGHNTVSWYQQALGQGPQFIFQYYREEENGRGNFPPRFSGLQFPNYSSELNVNALELDDSALYLCASSLGTSGPREQYFGPGTRLTVT.

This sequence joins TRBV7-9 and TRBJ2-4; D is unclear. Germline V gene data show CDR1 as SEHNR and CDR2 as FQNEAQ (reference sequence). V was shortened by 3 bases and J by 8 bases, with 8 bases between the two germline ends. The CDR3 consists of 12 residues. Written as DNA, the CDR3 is TGTGCCAGCAGCTTCACGCGGTACATTCAGTACTTC. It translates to CASSFTRYIQYF.

The DNA of the CDR3 is TGTGCCAGCAGTCCCCGGGGGGGCCCAACAGATACGCAGTATTTT. Protein product: CASSPRGGPTDTQYF. This chain links TRBV6-4 with TRBJ2-3; 8 bases align to TRBD2. In germline, CDR1 is MRHNA, CDR2 SNTAGT. With 5 bases clipped from V and 3 bases from J, the junction kept 7 bases outside the gene matches. The CDR3 runs 15 residues.

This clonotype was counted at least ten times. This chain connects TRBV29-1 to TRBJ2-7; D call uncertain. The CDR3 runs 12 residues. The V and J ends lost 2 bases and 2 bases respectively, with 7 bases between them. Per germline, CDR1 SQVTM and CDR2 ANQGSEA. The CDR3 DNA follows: TGCAGCGTTGAAACCAGCCCCTACGAGCAGTACTTC. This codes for CSVETSPYEQYF.

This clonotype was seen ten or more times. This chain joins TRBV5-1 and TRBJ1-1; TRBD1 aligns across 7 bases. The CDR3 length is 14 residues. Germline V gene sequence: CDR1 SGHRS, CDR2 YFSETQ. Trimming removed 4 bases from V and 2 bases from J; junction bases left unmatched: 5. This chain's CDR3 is CASSPDRANTEAFF. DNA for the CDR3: TGCGCCAGCAGCCCAGACAGGGCTAACACTGAAGCTTTCTTT.

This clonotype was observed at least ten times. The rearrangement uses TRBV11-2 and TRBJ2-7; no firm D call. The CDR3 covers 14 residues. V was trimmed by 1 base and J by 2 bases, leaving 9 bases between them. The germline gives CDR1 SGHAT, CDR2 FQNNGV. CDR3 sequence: CASSLGAATYEQYF. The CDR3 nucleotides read TGTGCCAGCAGCTTAGGGGCAGCAACCTACGAGCAGTACTTC. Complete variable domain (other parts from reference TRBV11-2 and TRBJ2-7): EAGVAQSPRYKIIEKRQSVAFWCNPISGHATLYWYQQILGQGPKLLIQFQNNGVVDDSQLPKDRFSAERLKGVDSTLKIQPAKLEDSAVYLCASSLGAATYEQYFGPGTRLTVT.

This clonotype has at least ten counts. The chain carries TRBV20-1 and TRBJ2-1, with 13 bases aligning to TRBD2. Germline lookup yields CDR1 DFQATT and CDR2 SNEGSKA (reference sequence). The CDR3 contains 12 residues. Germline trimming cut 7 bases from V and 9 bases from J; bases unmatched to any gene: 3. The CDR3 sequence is CSGTSGSREQFF. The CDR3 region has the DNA TGCAGTGGGACTAGCGGGAGTCGTGAGCAGTTCTTC.